This T cell receptor beta chain was obtained from a study of blood T cell repertoires in COVID-19. Study as a whole: Both acute and convalescent COVID-19 samples were obtained from the United States, Italy and Spain.

Germline CDR1 reads SGHAT; CDR2 reads FQNNGV. The V gene lost 3 bases and the J gene lost 8 bases, with 16 bases spanning the gap. This CDR3 has 15 amino acids. Some clones are missing from TCRdb's copy, which holds only in-frame ones; the method was immunoSEQ multiplex PCR. In the table there are about 64,000 clones, 70% to 90% of which are singletons. The study drew participants aged about 18 to 89 years from about two dozen US areas. Sequenced: PBMCs or T cells enriched from blood (not recorded which). The rearrangement links TRBV11-2 to TRBJ1-4; D is perhaps TRBD1 (6 bases). The sequence came from a woman aged 40 to 50 who had recovered from COVID-19. This CDR3 reads CASSLGAVASEKLFF. The CDR3 DNA reads TGTGCCAGCAGCTTGGGGGCAGTGGCCTCCGAAAAACTGTTTTTT.